These T cell receptor beta chains were read from a single sample in a study of spatial heterogeneity in lung cancer. MiXCR, run by TCRdb on the 5' RACE reads, gives a single entry per CDR3 protein. The sample holds roughly 9,900 distinct CDR3 sequences; around 6.3% are singletons and the top ten take roughly 7%. Sequences were derived from lung tumor tissue, sampled at surgery. Receptor source: a female donor with early-stage non-small cell lung cancer. Each CDR3 is given with its conserved first and last residue. Fields, in order: J gene, clone size, V gene, D gene, CDR3 protein, CDR3 DNA. A D gene is named only where the DNA matches it firmly. Not all rows give a size; the values are once, few, many and, for expanded clones, a class.

TRBJ2-3 | medium-sized | TRBV6-5 | NA | CASSRTLRTDTQYF | TGTGCCAGCAGTCGCACCTTGCGCACAGATACGCAGTATTTT
TRBJ2-2 | few | TRBV5-1 | NA | CASSFRPQGGGNTGELFF | TGCGCCAGCAGCTTTCGCCCCCAGGGAGGGGGGAACACCGGGGAGCTGTTTTTT
TRBJ2-5 | medium-sized | TRBV7-2 | TRBD2 | CASSLASSGGETQYF | TGTGCCAGCAGCTTAGCCTCTAGCGGGGGCGAGACCCAGTACTTC
TRBJ1-2 | medium-sized | TRBV6-2/TRBV6-3 | NA | CASMGNDGNYGYTF | TGTGCCAGCATGGGGAATGACGGAAACTATGGCTACACCTTC
TRBJ2-3 | large | TRBV12-3/TRBV12-4 | TRBD2 | CASSARLAGSTDTQYF | TGTGCCAGCAGTGCCCGACTAGCGGGGAGCACAGATACGCAGTATTTT
TRBJ2-3 | NA | TRBV2 | TRBD2 | CASSRTSGTSTDTQYF | TGTGCCAGCAGTCGGACTAGCGGGACTAGCACAGATACGCAGTATTTT
TRBJ1-1 | few | TRBV3-1 | NA | CASSQGNMNTEAFF | TGTGCCAGCAGCCAAGGAAATATGAACACTGAAGCTTTCTTT
TRBJ2-3 | many | TRBV7-2 | NA | CASSPQAGGNTQYF | TGTGCCAGCAGCCCTCAAGCGGGCGGAAATACGCAGTATTTT
TRBJ2-1 | NA | TRBV28 | NA | CATRKQGNEQFF | TGTGCCACCAGAAAACAGGGCAATGAGCAGTTCTTC
TRBJ2-3 | few | TRBV4-1 | NA | CASSQGSSGGTQYF | TGCGCCAGCAGCCAAGGGTCTTCCGGGGGTACGCAGTATTTT
TRBJ1-1 | NA | TRBV6-6 | NA | CASRKTNGGNTEAFF | TGTGCCAGCAGAAAGACAAACGGGGGGAACACTGAAGCTTTCTTT
TRBJ1-6 | NA | TRBV29-1 | TRBD1 | CSVGSGGDSPLHF | TGCAGCGTTGGATCAGGGGGAGATTCACCCCTCCACTTT
TRBJ1-2 | medium-sized | TRBV12-3/TRBV12-4 | NA | CASSFEGGSGYTF | TGTGCCAGCAGTTTCGAGGGGGGGTCTGGCTACACCTTC
TRBJ1-1 | many | TRBV20-1 | NA | CSAESGLVTEAFF | TGCAGTGCAGAGTCCGGACTCGTCACTGAAGCTTTCTTT
TRBJ2-7 | many | TRBV3-1 | NA | CASSQGHSYEQYF | TGTGCCAGCAGCCAGGGACATTCCTACGAGCAGTACTTC
TRBJ1-1 | NA | TRBV28 | NA | CASSNDRPQMNTEAFF | TGTGCCAGCAGTAACGACAGACCTCAAATGAACACTGAAGCTTTCTTT
TRBJ2-3 | NA | TRBV7-2 | NA | CASSGGATSTDTQYF | TGTGCCAGCAGCGGGGGGGCAACTAGCACAGATACGCAGTATTTT
TRBJ2-3 | many | TRBV4-3 | NA | CASSQDWGAGMADTQYF | TGCGCCAGCAGCCAAGACTGGGGGGCGGGGATGGCAGATACGCAGTATTTT
TRBJ1-3 | many | TRBV28 | NA | CASSLNGDGENTIYF | TGTGCCAGCAGTTTAAATGGCGACGGAGAAAACACCATATATTTT
TRBJ2-1 | medium-sized | TRBV4-3 | TRBD2 | CASSQDYGAGVYNEQFF | TGCGCCAGCAGCCAAGATTACGGAGCGGGAGTCTACAATGAGCAGTTCTTC
TRBJ2-2 | NA | TRBV5-1 | TRBD2 | CASTAREINTGELFF | TGCGCCAGCACGGCGCGGGAGATCAACACCGGGGAGCTGTTTTTT
TRBJ2-2 | many | TRBV5-1 | NA | CASRGTDTGELFF | TGCGCCAGCCGCGGGACAGACACCGGGGAGCTGTTTTTT
TRBJ2-1 | many | TRBV7-2 | NA | CASNLMGDSNEQFF | TGTGCCAGCAACCTGATGGGAGATTCCAATGAGCAGTTCTTC
TRBJ2-6 | many | TRBV9 | NA | CASSVRSGGANVLTF | TGTGCCAGCAGCGTCCGATCGGGCGGGGCCAACGTCCTGACTTTC
TRBJ1-1 | medium-sized | TRBV18 | NA | CASSPSTMNTEAFF | TGTGCCAGCTCACCAAGTACGATGAACACTGAAGCTTTCTTT
TRBJ1-2 | large | TRBV28 | TRBD1 | CASRPDREPYVGTF | TGTGCCAGCAGACCAGACAGGGAACCCTATGTGGGGACCTTC
TRBJ1-1 | many | TRBV16 | NA | CASSQSAYTEAFF | TGTGCCAGCAGCCAATCGGCGTACACTGAAGCTTTCTTT
TRBJ2-1 | few | TRBV6-1 | TRBD1 | CASSELGTGYNEQFF | TGTGCCAGCAGTGAATTGGGGACAGGATACAATGAGCAGTTCTTC
TRBJ1-1 | many | TRBV30 | NA | CAYTQGLMTEAFF | TGTGCCTACACTCAGGGTTTGATGACTGAAGCTTTCTTT
TRBJ2-3 | many | TRBV7-2 | NA | CASSPRTTDTQYF | TGTGCCAGCAGCCCTCGGACCACAGATACGCAGTATTTT
TRBJ1-6 | many | TRBV4-2 | TRBD1 | CASSQTGTENNSPLHF | TGTGCCAGCAGCCAAACTGGGACAGAGAATAATTCACCCCTCCACTTT
TRBJ2-1 | NA | TRBV20-1 | TRBD2 | CSASPGLAAYAAHNEQFF | TGCAGTGCAAGTCCGGGACTAGCGGCCTACGCAGCACACAATGAGCAGTTCTTC
TRBJ1-3 | many | TRBV7-3 | NA | CASSPINGNTIYF | TGTGCCAGCAGCCCCATCAACGGAAACACCATATATTTT
TRBJ1-2 | many | TRBV12-3/TRBV12-4 | NA | CASSQTTQGTYGYTF | TGTGCCAGCAGCCAGACCACGCAGGGGACGTATGGCTACACCTTC
TRBJ2-3 | medium-sized | TRBV7-3 | NA | CASSHPAGGVSDTQYF | TGTGCCAGCAGCCATCCAGCGGGCGGGGTATCAGATACGCAGTATTTT
TRBJ2-1 | many | TRBV24-1 | NA | CATSDPTGVEYNEQFF | TGTGCCACCAGTGACCCCACCGGAGTAGAGTACAATGAGCAGTTCTTC
TRBJ2-5 | medium-sized | TRBV19 | TRBD1 | CASSRQGPQETQYF | TGTGCCAGTAGTAGACAGGGGCCCCAAGAGACCCAGTACTTC
TRBJ2-7 | many | TRBV28 | NA | CASSRPSRDKKYF | TGTGCCAGCAGTCGGCCCAGCCGGGACAAAAAGTACTTC
TRBJ1-1 | medium-sized | TRBV4-3 | TRBD1 | CATRQGISTEAFF | TGCGCCACCCGACAGGGTATAAGCACTGAAGCTTTCTTT
TRBJ2-1 | NA | TRBV20-1 | TRBD2 | CSATSGGASRDEQFF | TGCAGTGCTACTAGCGGGGGAGCTAGTAGGGATGAGCAGTTCTTC
TRBJ2-5 | NA | TRBV11-1 | NA | CVSSRTAMGTQYF | TGTGTCAGCAGCCGGACTGCGATGGGGACCCAGTACTTC
TRBJ2-2 | many | TRBV2 | NA | CASSVRRLNTGELFF | TGTGCCAGCAGTGTTCGGCGGTTGAACACCGGGGAGCTGTTTTTT
TRBJ1-1 | NA | TRBV6-1 | NA | CASSASIDRQAFF | TGTGCCAGCAGTGCGTCGATCGACAGGCAAGCTTTCTTT
TRBJ2-7 | many | TRBV29-1 | TRBD2 | CSVEGGGDEQYF | TGCAGCGTTGAAGGGGGGGGAGACGAGCAGTACTTC
TRBJ1-1 | medium-sized | TRBV29-1 | NA | CSAHNNLNTEAFF | TGCAGCGCCCACAATAACCTGAACACTGAAGCTTTCTTT
TRBJ1-1 | large | TRBV27 | TRBD1 | CASSLRGQGSEAFF | TGTGCCAGCAGTTTAAGGGGACAGGGCTCTGAAGCTTTCTTT
TRBJ2-3 | many | TRBV5-1 | NA | CASSDRSPTATQYF | TGCGCCAGCAGTGATAGATCCCCCACAGCCACGCAGTATTTT
TRBJ2-1 | many | TRBV20-1 | NA | CSATTGHEQFF | TGCAGTGCCACCACCGGGCATGAGCAGTTCTTC
TRBJ2-7 | NA | TRBV7-9 | NA | CASSSPPGTETYEQYF | TGTGCCAGCAGCTCTCCTCCCGGGACTGAAACCTACGAGCAGTACTTC
TRBJ2-1 | many | TRBV7-3 | NA | CASSRGGVNEQFF | TGTGCCAGCAGCCGTGGAGGGGTCAATGAGCAGTTCTTC
TRBJ2-1 | medium-sized | TRBV30 | NA | CAWSVGLVGNEQFF | TGTGCCTGGAGTGTCGGCCTGGTGGGCAATGAGCAGTTCTTC
TRBJ2-1 | NA | TRBV11-2 | NA | CASSPIQGSNEQFF | TGTGCCAGCAGCCCCATCCAGGGGTCCAATGAGCAGTTCTTC
TRBJ2-4 | few | TRBV28 | NA | CASSEIGNIQYF | TGTGCCAGCAGTGAAATAGGCAACATTCAGTACTTC
TRBJ2-5 | many | TRBV19 | TRBD2 | CASRPLGTSGQETQYF | TGTGCCAGTCGTCCGCTCGGGACTAGCGGCCAAGAGACCCAGTACTTC
TRBJ1-3 | NA | TRBV12-3/TRBV12-4 | NA | CAFKEAGNTIYF | TGTGCCTTCAAAGAGGCTGGAAACACCATATATTTT
TRBJ2-2 | many | TRBV2 | NA | CASSSTGELFF | TGTGCCAGCAGTTCCACCGGGGAGCTGTTTTTT
TRBJ1-1 | few | TRBV5-4 | NA | CASSLWGMAEAFF | TGTGCCAGCAGCTTGTGGGGTATGGCTGAAGCTTTCTTT